This entry lists 5 T cell receptor beta chains sequenced from one sample in a study of identical twins. MiXCR, applied by TCRdb to the 5' RACE reads, yields one record per CDR3 protein. The sample includes 400,000 to 550,000 distinct CDR3 sequences, roughly an eighth of them seen just once. The data also belong to a second study, concerning yellow fever vaccine responses in identical twins.

The sample comprised CD4+ T cells sorted from blood. These receptors came from a woman under 30 in good health.

At least ten counts were recorded for this clonotype. The CDR3 DNA reads as TGTGCCAGCAGTTTAACAGGAGAGAACGATGAGCAGTTCTTC. Translation: CASSLTGENDEQFF. The rearrangement uses TRBV12-3 or TRBV12-4 and TRBJ2-1; tentative D call: TRBD1 (5 bases). This CDR3 has 14 residues. V dropped 2 bases and J dropped 8 bases, with 13 bases sitting between them.

V and J are TRBV25-1 and TRBJ2-2, with 11 bases that match TRBD1. Trimming removed 9 bases from V and 7 bases from J; junction bases left unmatched: 7. The CDR3 loop spans 14 amino acids. The germline V gene has CDR1 MGHDK and CDR2 SYGVNS. As DNA, the CDR3 is TGTGCCAGTACCGGGACAGGGGGAGGCGGGGAGCTGTTTTTT. Protein sequence: CASTGTGGGGELFF.

This clonotype was counted at least ten times. The rearrangement joins TRBV20-1 to TRBJ2-1; 13 bases line up with TRBD2. The germline V gene encodes CDR1 DFQATT and CDR2 SNEGSKA (reference sequence). Trimming cost V 6 bases and J 9 bases; bases outside gene matches: 8. The CDR3 spans 14 residues. The CDR3 here is CSAPPGLAGIEQFF. The DNA for the CDR3 is TGCAGTGCCCCACCGGGACTAGCGGGAATTGAGCAGTTCTTC.

CDR3: CASSIDRVGYGYTF. The CDR3 DNA reads TGTGCCAGCAGTATCGACAGGGTAGGGTATGGCTACACCTTC. The rearrangement joins TRBV6-5 to TRBJ1-2; 7 bases line up with TRBD1. Germline values: CDR1 MNHEY, CDR2 SVGAGI. Trimming took 5 bases from V and 5 from J; bases not matched to a gene: 8. The CDR3 runs to 14 residues.

The chain couples TRBV20-1 to TRBJ2-7; D unclear. Trimming left V 0 bases short and J 6 bases short, with 12 bases between. CDR3 size: 13 residues. The V gene's germline CDR1 is DFQATT and CDR2 SNEGSKA (reference sequence). The CDR3 sequence: CSAREAPVPEQYF. The CDR3 DNA is TGCAGTGCTAGAGAGGCTCCGGTGCCCGAGCAGTACTTC.